The following is a T cell receptor (beta chain) sequence with its context. Its antigen is unidentified. Method: immunoSEQ multiplex PCR; TCRdb's copy keeps in-frame clones and lacks some. The data show about 56,000 clones, 75% to 90% seen once. The germline V gene encodes CDR1 MNHNS and CDR2 SASEGT. The CDR3 runs 11 residues. Trimming took 3 bases from V and 7 from J, leaving 5 bases between them. This record comes from a study of T cell responses to AZD1222 COVID-19 vaccine. Regarding the study as a whole: Only a handful of people who got AZD1222 tested seropositive at baseline. Researchers report vaccine-associated CD4 TCRs spanning spike, with dominance at 160-218 and 743-854.

The receptor was isolated from an adult in good health. The chain links TRBV6-1 to TRBJ2-3, with D hard to call. The sample consisted of peripheral blood, taken on day 0 of AZD1222 vaccination. CDR3 loop: CASSDKYTQYF. CDR3 DNA sequence: TGTGCCAGCAGTGATAAGTATACGCAGTATTTT.